One sample yielded the 28 T cell receptor beta chains listed below, sequenced in a study of T cells in tuberculosis. Assay: immunoSEQ multiplex PCR; the TCRdb copy retains only in-frame clones and omits some. The sample contains about 59,000 clones, around 81% of which appear only once. Thawed, overnight-rested PBMC were stained with GMM-loaded CD1B tetramer, viability dye and anti-CD3, then sorted. The CD1B tetramers carried C32 glucose monomycolate purified from Rhodococcus equi. Sequenced: CD1b-GMM tetramer-negative cells sorted from PBMCs. The receptors shown here come from an adult woman with latent tuberculosis.

V usage is TRBV9 and J usage is TRBJ2-7; D remains ambiguous. V was cut by 4 bases and J by 2 bases, with 13 bases left in between. Germline V gene lookup returns CDR1 SGDLS and CDR2 YYNGEE. The CDR3 runs to 14 residues. CDR3 sequence: CASSPRIGPYEQYF. DNA of the CDR3: TGTGCCAGCAGCCCCCGTATCGGTCCCTACGAGCAGTACTTC.

V is TRBV19 and J is TRBJ2-2, with D possibly matching TRBD1 (6 bases). This CDR3 region has 14 residues. Trimming left V 0 bases short and J 5 bases short, with 7 bases between. Germline V lookup: CDR1 LNHDA, CDR2 SQIVND (reference sequence). CDR3 coding DNA: TGTGCCAGTAGTATAGACAGGGGAACCGGGGAGCTGTTTTTT. It is translated as CASSIDRGTGELFF.

This rearrangement joins TRBV5-6 to TRBJ2-1, with 8 bases matching TRBD2. The CDR3 is made up of 17 amino acids. Germline-derived CDR1 and CDR2 are SGHDT and YYEEEE. V shed 7 bases and J 4 bases; nucleotides not matched to a gene: 16. The CDR3 here is CASERQSPGLGYNEQFF. CDR3 sequence (DNA): TGTGCCAGCGAGAGACAGTCACCGGGACTAGGGTACAATGAGCAGTTCTTC.

J is TRBJ2-1 and V is TRBV2; 9 nucleotides match TRBD2. Germline V gene lookup returns CDR1 SNHLY and CDR2 FYNNEI. V lost 6 bases, J lost 10 bases, and 7 bases stayed unmatched. This CDR3 comprises 13 residues. CDR3 coding DNA: TGTGCCAGCAGAGGGACTAGCATTGGGGAGCAGTTCTTC. Translation: CASRGTSIGEQFF.

This clone was found a few times. Other DNA sequences from this sample encode an identical CDR3 as well. The V gene is TRBV6-5, the J gene TRBJ1-5, with 7 bases that match TRBD1. The J segment lost 5 bases and the V segment lost 6 bases, leaving 4 bases of the junction unmatched. Germline CDR1 is MNHEY and CDR2 is SVGAGI. The CDR3 contains 13 residues. The CDR3 sequence is CASSLQGDQPQHF. The CDR3 DNA is TGTGCCAGCAGCCTCCAGGGGGATCAGCCCCAGCATTTT.

The rearrangement links TRBV20-1 to TRBJ2-5, with no clear D. V lost 4 bases and J 5 bases, leaving 8 bases between the germline ends. CDR3 length: 11 amino acids. Per germline, CDR1 DFQATT and CDR2 SNEGSKA (reference sequence). The chain's CDR3 is CSATSVETQYF. The CDR3, as DNA: TGCAGTGCTACTTCCGTGGAGACCCAGTACTTC.

V is TRBV18 and J is TRBJ1-1, with D perhaps matching TRBD1 (6 bases). Germline V gene data show CDR1 as KGHSH and CDR2 as LQKENI. V was trimmed by 5 bases and J by 3 bases, leaving 13 bases between them. The CDR3 totals 14 residues. This CDR3 reads CASSARGKDTEAFF. In DNA form, the CDR3 reads TGTGCCAGCTCAGCCAGGGGCAAGGACACTGAAGCTTTCTTT.

This clone was seen a few times. The chain joins TRBV4-3 to TRBJ1-2, with D uncertain. Germline-derived CDR1 and CDR2 are LGHNA and YSLEER. V shed 4 bases and J shed 4 bases, with 19 bases lying between them. The length of the CDR3 is 16 residues. DNA for the CDR3: TGCGCCAGCAGCCGCAAATATGGGCCAGGCTCCTATGGCTACACCTTC. Protein: CASSRKYGPGSYGYTF.

This clone was seen a handful of times. The chain recombines TRBV11-2 with TRBJ2-1; TRBD1 matches 8 bases. Losses at the gene ends were 5 bases for V and 5 bases for J; bases not matched to a gene: 8. CDR1 is SGHAT and CDR2 is FQNNGV in the germline V gene. The CDR3 totals 15 residues. DNA for the CDR3: TGTGCCAGCAGCAGAACGGACAGGGCCCACAATGAGCAGTTCTTC. Translated: CASSRTDRAHNEQFF.

The chain combines TRBV6-5 with TRBJ2-7; 7 bases map to TRBD1. Germline assignment: CDR1 MNHEY and CDR2 SVGAGI. V shed 3 bases, J shed 2 bases, and the junction held 1 base outside the gene matches. This CDR3 has 13 residues. The CDR3 DNA sequence: TGTGCCAGCAGTTATGACAGGGCCTACGAGCAGTACTTC. It encodes CASSYDRAYEQYF.

The CDR3 DNA reads TGTGCCAGAAGCCCATCCGAGGGTGACCATGGCAATCAGCCCCAGCATTTT. The encoded protein is CARSPSEGDHGNQPQHF. The V call is TRBV5-3, the J call TRBJ1-5; D not resolved. TRBV5-3 counts as an open reading frame of uncertain function. V lost 4 bases and J lost 2, with 19 bases in between. The CDR3 spans 17 residues.

With respect to this clone: This sample also contains other DNA sequences that code for the same CDR3. CDR3 DNA: TGTGCCAGTAGCCCGGGACTAGCAGGCGAGCAGTACTTC. It specifies CASSPGLAGEQYF. J is TRBJ2-7 and V is TRBV19, with 9 bases identical to TRBD2. The CDR3 is made up of 13 amino acids. Germline-derived CDR1 and CDR2 are LNHDA and SQIVND (reference sequence). V lost 6 bases and J lost 6; bases outside the gene matches: 6.

Comments on this clone: A junction boundary mismatches the germline segment, possibly from a read error. This chain links TRBV28 with TRBJ2-3; 7 nucleotides agree with TRBD1. The CDR3 has 12 residues. The V gene's germline CDR1 is MDHEN and CDR2 SYDVKM. The CDR3 protein is CASSGQTGSSNF. The CDR3 DNA sequence: TGTGCCAGCAGCGGCCAGACAGGGTCGTCGAATTTT. The full variable domain, completed using reference TRBV28 and TRBJ2-3, is DVKVTQSSRYLVKRTGEKVFLECVQDMDHENMFWYRQDPGLGLRLIYFSYDVKMKEKGDIPEGYSVSREKKERFSLILESASTNQTSMYLCASSGQTGSSNFGPGTRLTVL.

The DNA for the CDR3 is TGTGCCAGCAGGGATCGGGTGGGTGGAGGGACCCAGTACTTC. The encoded protein is CASRDRVGGGTQYF. J is TRBJ2-5 and V is TRBV5-6, with D perhaps matching TRBD2 (5 bases). Germline loops: CDR1 SGHDT, CDR2 YYEEEE. V lost 5 bases to trimming and J lost 7 bases, with 18 bases between them. This CDR3 has 14 residues. The full variable domain, completed using reference TRBV5-6 and TRBJ2-5, is DAGVTQSPTHLIKTRGQQVTLRCSPKSGHDTVSWYQQALGQGPQFIFQYYEEEERQRGNFPDRFSGHQFPNYSSELNVNALLLGDSALYLCASRDRVGGGTQYFGPGTRLLVL.

The gene calls are TRBV19 and TRBJ1-1; 7 bases are a match to TRBD1. From germline, CDR1 is LNHDA and CDR2 SQIVND (reference sequence). The CDR3 is 15 amino acids. V was pared by 5 bases and J by 4 bases, with 10 bases of the junction left unmatched. The CDR3 DNA sequence: TGTGCCAGTAGTCCAATCGACAGGGAATCCACTGAAGCTTTCTTT. As protein: CASSPIDRESTEAFF.

Only a few counts were recorded for this clone. The V gene is TRBV12-2, the J gene TRBJ2-1; the D call in the table, TRBD2, was not verified against the DNA. TRBV12-2 is described as a pseudogene. This CDR3 spans 12 amino acids. The DNA for the CDR3 is TGTGCAAGTCGCCCCACTAGGAGGGAGCAGTTCTTC. Its protein product is CASRPTRREQFF.

V is TRBV5-4 and J is TRBJ2-3, with TRBD1 matching 9 bases. The germline CDR1 and CDR2 sequences are SGHNT and YYREEE (reference sequence). The junction had 0 bases not matched to a gene; V was cut back by 3 bases and J by 1 base. The CDR3 has 14 amino acids. CDR3 in DNA: TGTGCCAGCAGCTGGGACAGGGGCACAGATACGCAGTATTTT. It encodes CASSWDRGTDTQYF.

This chain uses TRBV7-9 with TRBJ2-5, with 9 bases identical to TRBD1. The V gene's germline CDR1 is SEHNR and CDR2 FQNEAQ (reference sequence). The CDR3 length is 16 residues. V was pared by 3 bases and J by 4 bases, with 9 bases of the junction left unmatched. CDR3 nucleotides: TGTGCCAGCAGCTTGGGGGACAGGGTTTGGGTAGAGACCCAGTACTTC. It is translated as CASSLGDRVWVETQYF. The variable domain in full, completed from reference TRBV7-9 and TRBJ2-5, reads DTGVSQNPRHKITKRGQNVTFRCDPISEHNRLYWYRQTLGQGPEFLTYFQNEAQLEKSRLLSDRFSAERPKGSFSTLEIQRTEQGDSAMYLCASSLGDRVWVETQYFGPGTRLLVL.

The chain carries TRBV11-2 and TRBJ2-3; 10 bases fit TRBD2. With V trimmed by 2 bases and J by 1 base, 6 bases remained unmatched. Germline-derived CDR1 and CDR2 are SGHAT and FQNNGV. The CDR3 is 17 amino acids. The CDR3 nucleotides are TGTGCCAGCAGCTTAAGGCTAGCGGGAGTTGGCACAGATACGCAGTATTTT. It specifies CASSLRLAGVGTDTQYF.

The CDR3 coding sequence is TGTGCCTCCACGAGCCGGGACAGGGTTGAGAACACTGAAGCTTTCTTT. Translating it yields CASTSRDRVENTEAFF. This rearrangement joins TRBV30 to TRBJ1-1, with 9 bases fitting TRBD1. Germline lookup yields CDR1 GTSNPN and CDR2 SVGIG (reference sequence). After removal of 7 bases from V and 1 base from J, the junction contained 13 bases not matched to a gene. The CDR3 runs 16 residues.

This sequence joins TRBV10-1 and TRBJ2-7; 16 bases map to TRBD2. The CDR3 extends over 20 amino acids. Germline assignment: CDR1 WNHNN and CDR2 SYGVQD (reference sequence). J was trimmed by 3 bases and V by 7 bases; bases with no gene match: 18. CDR3 sequence: CASTPGLAGGPSDFLYEQYF. CDR3 DNA sequence: TGCGCCAGCACCCCGGGACTAGCGGGAGGGCCGTCAGACTTTCTCTACGAGCAGTACTTC.

This rearrangement joins TRBV9 to TRBJ2-3; TRBD2 matches 8 bases. CDR3 size: 15 residues. V shed 1 base and J 4 bases; nucleotides not matched to a gene: 5. Germline-derived CDR1 and CDR2 are SGDLS and YYNGEE. The CDR3 DNA sequence: TGTGCCAGCAGCGTAAGTCGGGGGGGTGCAGATACGCAGTATTTT. As protein: CASSVSRGGADTQYF.

This clone appeared once. V and J are TRBV6-6 and TRBJ1-5, with 7 bases aligning to TRBD1. The germline V gene encodes CDR1 MNHNY and CDR2 SVGAGI (reference sequence). J gave up 0 bases and V 7 bases, and 6 bases lay outside the gene matches. CDR3 length equals 15 residues. In nucleotides, the CDR3 is TGTGCCAGCACCCGGGACAGTAATAGCAATCAGCCCCAGCATTTT. The encoded protein is CASTRDSNSNQPQHF.

The chain links TRBV6-1 to TRBJ1-1; D is undetermined. This CDR3 is built from 12 residues. Per the germline V gene, CDR1 is MNHNS and CDR2 is SASEGT. Trimming stripped 10 bases from V and 0 bases from J, with 9 bases between. The CDR3 DNA reads TGTGCCATGAGTAACGTGAACACTGAAGCTTTCTTT. Translation: CAMSNVNTEAFF.

CDR3 amino acids: CASSYVSGGSYEQYF. CDR3 coding DNA: TGTGCCAGCAGTTACGTTAGCGGGGGCTCCTACGAGCAGTACTTC. The V gene is TRBV6-7, the J gene TRBJ2-7; 9 bases line up with TRBD2. TRBV6-7 is annotated as an ORF whose role is uncertain. There are 15 residues in the CDR3. Unmatched junction bases numbered 2, after V lost 2 bases and J lost 0 bases.

The rearrangement joins TRBV2 to TRBJ1-2, with D possibly being TRBD1 (6 bases). Germline V gene lookup returns CDR1 SNHLY and CDR2 FYNNEI. V lost 7 bases to trimming and J lost 1 base, with 13 bases between them. The length of the CDR3 is 14 residues. The CDR3 spells CASTPDSLNYGYTF. The CDR3 nucleotides are TGTGCCAGCACTCCGGACAGCCTTAACTATGGCTACACCTTC.

V and J are TRBV6-5 and TRBJ2-1; 11 nucleotides match TRBD1. V lost 2 bases, J lost 8 bases, and 8 bases stayed unmatched. Germline V gene lookup returns CDR1 MNHEY and CDR2 SVGAGI. There are 16 residues in the CDR3. This chain's CDR3 is CASSYHRTGGRDEQFF. The DNA for the CDR3 is TGTGCCAGCAGTTACCATCGGACAGGGGGCCGGGATGAGCAGTTCTTC.

This clone occurred a few times. V is TRBV7-9 and J is TRBJ1-3; D not resolved. V gave up 2 bases and J gave up 8 bases, with 7 bases separating them. The germline CDR1 and CDR2 sequences are SEHNR and FQNEAQ (reference sequence). The CDR3 consists of 12 residues. In DNA form, the CDR3 reads TGTGCCAGCAGCTTATTCGAGGACACCATATATTTT. This gives the protein CASSLFEDTIYF.